These 5 T cell receptor beta chains were all obtained from the same sample, sequenced in a study of T cell responses to AZD1222 COVID-19 vaccine (dated by TCRdb to 2020 to 2022). The time point label on this specimen signifies: about 28 days (+/-7) after the second vaccine dose. The method behind the library was the immunoSEQ multiplex PCR assay. TCRdb carries this immuneACCESS record with in-frame sequences only. Its versions omit some clonotypes, under half of them owing to an unresolved V gene in the studies checked, with the rest unexplained. A total of 85,000 to 100,000 clones appear in this sample, 85% to 90% of them only once. 4.5% to 5% of the sample comes from the top ten. The starting material was peripheral blood, obtained 28 days after the second AZD1222 dose. The receptors derive from an adult who received the AZD1222 COVID-19 vaccine.

The chain carries TRBV6-5 and TRBJ1-2; D ambiguous. Trimming left V 0 bases short and J 6 bases short, with 17 bases between. CDR1 MNHEY and CDR2 SVGAGI come from the germline V gene. The CDR3 extends over 16 amino acids. The CDR3 region has the DNA TGTGCCAGCAGTTACTCGACCGGGCCACTAAATAATGGCTACACCTTC. It specifies CASSYSTGPLNNGYTF.

The V call is TRBV7-9, the J call TRBJ1-4, with a possible D match to TRBD1 (5 bases). V was trimmed by 6 bases and J by 4 bases, leaving 12 bases between them. CDR3 size: 14 residues. Germline V gene data show CDR1 as SEHNR and CDR2 as FQNEAQ (reference sequence). DNA of the CDR3: TGTGCCAGCAGATCCGGGACTGGTAATGAAAAACTGTTTTTT. Its protein product is CASRSGTGNEKLFF.

This chain connects TRBV9 to TRBJ1-6; 7 nucleotides match TRBD1. Germline V gene data show CDR1 as SGDLS and CDR2 as YYNGEE. Trimming took 3 bases from V and 10 from J; bases not matched to a gene: 13. The CDR3 runs to 16 residues. The DNA for the CDR3 is TGTGCCAGCAGCGCAACTGGACAGGCCCCCCTATCACCCCTCCACTTT. Encoded protein: CASSATGQAPLSPLHF.

This chain uses TRBV5-4 with TRBJ2-2; D unclear. CDR3 size: 14 residues. CDR1 is SGHNT, CDR2 YYREEE, per germline (reference sequence). With 7 bases removed from V and 0 bases from J, the gap between germline ends came to 10 bases. The CDR3 coding sequence is TGTGCCAGCCGTGGCGAAGCGAACACCGGGGAGCTGTTTTTT. The encoded protein is CASRGEANTGELFF.

V is TRBV7-8 and J is TRBJ2-1; D remains unclear. Trimming cost V 3 bases and J 1 base, with 10 bases left between them. CDR1 SGHVS and CDR2 FQNEAQ come from the germline V gene. This CDR3 has 15 residues. The CDR3 sequence: CASSLDVGSYNEQFF. DNA of the CDR3: TGTGCCAGCAGCTTGGACGTGGGATCCTACAATGAGCAGTTCTTC.